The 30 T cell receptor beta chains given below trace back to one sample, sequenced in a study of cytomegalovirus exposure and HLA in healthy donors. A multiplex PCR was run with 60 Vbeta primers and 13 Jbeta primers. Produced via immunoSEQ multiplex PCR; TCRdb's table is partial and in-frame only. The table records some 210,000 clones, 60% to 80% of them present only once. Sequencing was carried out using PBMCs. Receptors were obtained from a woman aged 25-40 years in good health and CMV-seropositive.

The CDR3 bases are TGTGCCAGCAGCGACTACAGGGGCGAGCAGTTCTTC. Protein: CASSDYRGEQFF. The V gene is TRBV7-9, the J gene TRBJ2-1; 7 bases are a match to TRBD1. This CDR3 has 12 residues. V lost 5 bases and J lost 10; bases outside the gene matches: 5. Germline V gene sequence: CDR1 SEHNR, CDR2 FQNEAQ (reference sequence).

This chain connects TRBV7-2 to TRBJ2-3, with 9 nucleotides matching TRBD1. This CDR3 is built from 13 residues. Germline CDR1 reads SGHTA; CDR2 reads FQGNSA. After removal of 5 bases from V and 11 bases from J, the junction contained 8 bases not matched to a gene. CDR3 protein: CASSRNRGRGQYF. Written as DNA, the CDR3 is TGTGCCAGCAGCAGAAACAGGGGGCGCGGGCAGTATTTT.

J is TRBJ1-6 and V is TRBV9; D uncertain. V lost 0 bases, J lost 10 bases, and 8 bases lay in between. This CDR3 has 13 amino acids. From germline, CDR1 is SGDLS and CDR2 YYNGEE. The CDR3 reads CASSVGWASPLHF. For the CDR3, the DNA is TGTGCCAGCAGCGTAGGATGGGCCTCACCCCTCCACTTT. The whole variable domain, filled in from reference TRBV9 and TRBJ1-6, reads DSGVTQTPKHLITATGQRVTLRCSPRSGDLSVYWYQQSLDQGLQFLIQYYNGEERAKGNILERFSAQQFPDLHSELNLSSLELGDSALYFCASSVGWASPLHFGNGTRLTVT.

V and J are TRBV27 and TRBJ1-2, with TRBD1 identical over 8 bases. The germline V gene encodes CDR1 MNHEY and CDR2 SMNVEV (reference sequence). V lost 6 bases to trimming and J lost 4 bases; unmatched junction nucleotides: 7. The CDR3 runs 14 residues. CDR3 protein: CASRFGTGAYGYTF. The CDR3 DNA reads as TGTGCCAGCAGATTCGGGACAGGCGCCTATGGCTACACCTTC.

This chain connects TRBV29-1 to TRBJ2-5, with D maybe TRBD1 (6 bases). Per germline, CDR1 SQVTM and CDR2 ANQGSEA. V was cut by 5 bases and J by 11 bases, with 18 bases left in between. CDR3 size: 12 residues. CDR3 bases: TGCAGCGTTACTGATGGGGCAGGGGAGCAGTACTTC. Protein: CSVTDGAGEQYF.

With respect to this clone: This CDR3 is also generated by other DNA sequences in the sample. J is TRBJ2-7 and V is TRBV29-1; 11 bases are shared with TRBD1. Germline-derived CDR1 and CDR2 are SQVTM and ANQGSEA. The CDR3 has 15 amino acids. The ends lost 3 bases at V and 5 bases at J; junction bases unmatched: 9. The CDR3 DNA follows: TGCAGCGTTGATCCCGGGACAGGGGGTGTCCACGAGCAGTACTTC. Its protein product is CSVDPGTGGVHEQYF.

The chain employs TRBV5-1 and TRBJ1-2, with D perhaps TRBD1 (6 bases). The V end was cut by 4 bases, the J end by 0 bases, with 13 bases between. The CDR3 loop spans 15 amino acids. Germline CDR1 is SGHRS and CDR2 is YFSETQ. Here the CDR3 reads CASSPLRGSNYGYTF. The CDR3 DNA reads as TGCGCCAGCAGCCCCCTCAGGGGTTCTAACTATGGCTACACCTTC.

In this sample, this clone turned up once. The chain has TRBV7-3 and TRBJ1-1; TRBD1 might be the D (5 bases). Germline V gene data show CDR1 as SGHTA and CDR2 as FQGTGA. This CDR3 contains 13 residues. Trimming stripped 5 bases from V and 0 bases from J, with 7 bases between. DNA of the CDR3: TGTGCCAGCAGCGCACAGGTGAACACTGAAGCTTTCTTT. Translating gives CASSAQVNTEAFF.

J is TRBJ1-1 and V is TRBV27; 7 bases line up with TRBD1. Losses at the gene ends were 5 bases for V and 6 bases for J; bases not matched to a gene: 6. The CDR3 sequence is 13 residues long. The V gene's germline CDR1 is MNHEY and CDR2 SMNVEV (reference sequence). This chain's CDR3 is CASSLTGLAEAFF. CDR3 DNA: TGTGCCAGCAGTCTGACAGGGTTGGCTGAAGCTTTCTTT.

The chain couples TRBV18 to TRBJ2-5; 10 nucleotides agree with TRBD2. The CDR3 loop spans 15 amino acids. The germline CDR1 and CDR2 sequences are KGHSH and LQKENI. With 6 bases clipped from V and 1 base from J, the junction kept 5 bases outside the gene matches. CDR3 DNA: TGTGCCAGCTCCATAGCGGGAGGCCTCCAAGAGACCCAGTACTTC. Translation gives CASSIAGGLQETQYF.

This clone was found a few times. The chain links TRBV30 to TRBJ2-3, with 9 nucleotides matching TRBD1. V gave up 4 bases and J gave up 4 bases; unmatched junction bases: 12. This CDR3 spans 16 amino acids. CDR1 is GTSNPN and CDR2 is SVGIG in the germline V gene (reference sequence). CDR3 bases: TGTGCCTGGACGCCCCGACCGGGACAGGGTCCAGATACGCAGTATTTT. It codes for CAWTPRPGQGPDTQYF.

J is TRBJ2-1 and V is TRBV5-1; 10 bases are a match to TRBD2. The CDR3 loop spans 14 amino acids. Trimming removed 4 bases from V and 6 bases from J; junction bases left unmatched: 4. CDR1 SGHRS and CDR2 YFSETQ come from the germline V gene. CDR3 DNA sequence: TGCGCCAGCAGCATTACTAGCGGGGTCAATGAGCAGTTCTTC. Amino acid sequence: CASSITSGVNEQFF.

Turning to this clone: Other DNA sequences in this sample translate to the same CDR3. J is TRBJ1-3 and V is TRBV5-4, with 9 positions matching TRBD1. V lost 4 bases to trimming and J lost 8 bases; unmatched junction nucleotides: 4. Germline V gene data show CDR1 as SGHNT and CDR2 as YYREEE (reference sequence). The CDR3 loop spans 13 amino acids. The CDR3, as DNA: TGTGCCAGCAGCCCGGACAGGGGCTACACCATATATTTT. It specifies CASSPDRGYTIYF. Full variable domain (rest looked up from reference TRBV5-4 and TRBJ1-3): ETGVTQSPTHLIKTRGQQVTLRCSSQSGHNTVSWYQQALGQGPQFIFQYYREEENGRGNFPPRFSGLQFPNYSSELNVNALELDDSALYLCASSPDRGYTIYFGEGSWLTVV.

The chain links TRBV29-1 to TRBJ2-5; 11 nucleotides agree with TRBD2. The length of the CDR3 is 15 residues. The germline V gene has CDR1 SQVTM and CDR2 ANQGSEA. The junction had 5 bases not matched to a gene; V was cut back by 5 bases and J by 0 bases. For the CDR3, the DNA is TGCAGCGTTTTATCACTAGCGGGGGACCAAGAGACCCAGTACTTC. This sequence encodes CSVLSLAGDQETQYF. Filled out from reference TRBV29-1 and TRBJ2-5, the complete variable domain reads SAVISQKPSRDICQRGTSLTIQCQVDSQVTMMFWYRQQPGQSLTLIATANQGSEATYESGFVIDKFPISRPNLTFSTLTVSNMSPEDSSIYLCSVLSLAGDQETQYFGPGTRLLVL.

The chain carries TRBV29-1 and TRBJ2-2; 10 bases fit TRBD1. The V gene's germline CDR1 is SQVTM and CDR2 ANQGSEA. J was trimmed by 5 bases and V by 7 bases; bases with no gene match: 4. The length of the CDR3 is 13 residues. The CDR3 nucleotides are TGCAGCGCGGACAGGGGGTGGACCGGGGAGCTGTTTTTT. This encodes CSADRGWTGELFF.

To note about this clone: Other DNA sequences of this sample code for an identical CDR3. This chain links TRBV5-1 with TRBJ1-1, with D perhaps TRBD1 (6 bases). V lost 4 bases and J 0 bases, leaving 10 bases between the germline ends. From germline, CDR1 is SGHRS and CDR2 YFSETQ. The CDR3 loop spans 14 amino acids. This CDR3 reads CASSLTGMNTEAFF. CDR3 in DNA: TGCGCCAGCAGCCTTACAGGGATGAACACTGAAGCTTTCTTT. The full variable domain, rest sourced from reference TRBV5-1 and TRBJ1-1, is KAGVTQTPRYLIKTRGQQVTLSCSPISGHRSVSWYQQTPGQGLQFLFEYFSETQRNKGNFPGRFSGRQFSNSRSEMNVSTLELGDSALYLCASSLTGMNTEAFFGQGTRLTVV.

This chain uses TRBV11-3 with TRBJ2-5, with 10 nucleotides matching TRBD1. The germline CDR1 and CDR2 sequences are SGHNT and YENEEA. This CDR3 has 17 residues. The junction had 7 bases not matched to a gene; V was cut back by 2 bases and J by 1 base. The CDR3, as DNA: TGTGCCAGCAGCTTACCGGGACAGGGGTTGACCCAAGAGACCCAGTACTTC. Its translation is CASSLPGQGLTQETQYF.

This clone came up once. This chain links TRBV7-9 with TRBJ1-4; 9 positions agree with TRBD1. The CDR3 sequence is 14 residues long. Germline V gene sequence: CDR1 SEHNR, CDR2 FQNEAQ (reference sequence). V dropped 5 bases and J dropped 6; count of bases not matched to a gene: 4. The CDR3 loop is CASSPGTGHEKLFF. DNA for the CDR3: TGTGCCAGCAGCCCGGGGACAGGGCATGAAAAACTGTTTTTT.

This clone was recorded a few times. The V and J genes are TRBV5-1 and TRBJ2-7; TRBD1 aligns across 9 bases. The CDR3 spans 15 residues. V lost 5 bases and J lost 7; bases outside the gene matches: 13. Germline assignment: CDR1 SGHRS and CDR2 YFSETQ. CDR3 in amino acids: CASRPGYGQGWEQYF. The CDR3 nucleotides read TGCGCCAGCAGGCCGGGTTATGGACAGGGGTGGGAGCAGTACTTC.

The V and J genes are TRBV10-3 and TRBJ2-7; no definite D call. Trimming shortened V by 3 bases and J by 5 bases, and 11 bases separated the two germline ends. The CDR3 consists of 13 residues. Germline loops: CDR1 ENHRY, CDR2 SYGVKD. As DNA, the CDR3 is TGTGCCATCAGTGACCCGAAGCGTGACGAGCAGTACTTC. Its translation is CAISDPKRDEQYF.

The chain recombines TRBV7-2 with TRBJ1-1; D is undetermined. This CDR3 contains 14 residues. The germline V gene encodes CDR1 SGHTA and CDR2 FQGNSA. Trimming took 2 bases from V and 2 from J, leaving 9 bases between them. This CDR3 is CASSLYTVNTEAFF. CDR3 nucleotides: TGTGCCAGCAGCTTATATACAGTCAACACTGAAGCTTTCTTT.

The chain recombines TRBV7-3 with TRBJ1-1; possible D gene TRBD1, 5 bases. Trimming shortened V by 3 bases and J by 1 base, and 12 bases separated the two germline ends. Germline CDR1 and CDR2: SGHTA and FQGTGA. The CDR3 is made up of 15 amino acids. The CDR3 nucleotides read TGTGCCAGCAGCTTGGGGGGACCCGCGAACACTGAAGCTTTCTTT. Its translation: CASSLGGPANTEAFF.

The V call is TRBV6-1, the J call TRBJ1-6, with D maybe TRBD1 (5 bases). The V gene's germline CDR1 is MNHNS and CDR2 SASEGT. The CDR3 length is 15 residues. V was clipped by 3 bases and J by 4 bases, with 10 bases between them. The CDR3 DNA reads TGTGCCAGCAGTGAGTCGGGGGGTTATAATTCACCCCTCCACTTT. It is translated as CASSESGGYNSPLHF.

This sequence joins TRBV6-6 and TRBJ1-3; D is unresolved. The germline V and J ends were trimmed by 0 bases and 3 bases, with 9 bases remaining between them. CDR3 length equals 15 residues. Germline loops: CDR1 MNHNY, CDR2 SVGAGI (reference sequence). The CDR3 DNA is TGTGCCAGCAGTTACTCGGCAGGACTTGGAAACACCATATATTTT. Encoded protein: CASSYSAGLGNTIYF.

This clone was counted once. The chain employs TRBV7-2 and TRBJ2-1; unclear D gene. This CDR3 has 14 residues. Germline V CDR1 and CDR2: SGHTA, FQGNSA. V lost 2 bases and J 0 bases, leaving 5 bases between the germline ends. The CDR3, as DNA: TGTGCCAGCAGCTTATATAGCTCCTACAATGAGCAGTTCTTC. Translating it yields CASSLYSSYNEQFF.

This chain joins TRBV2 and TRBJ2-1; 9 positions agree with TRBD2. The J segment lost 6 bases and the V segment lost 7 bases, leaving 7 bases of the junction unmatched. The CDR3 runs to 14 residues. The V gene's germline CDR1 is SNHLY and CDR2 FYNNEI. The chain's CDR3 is CASTLGTSSNEQFF. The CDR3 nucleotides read TGTGCCAGCACCTTGGGGACTAGCTCCAATGAGCAGTTCTTC. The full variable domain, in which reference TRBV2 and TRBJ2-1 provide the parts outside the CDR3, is EPEVTQTPSHQVTQMGQEVILRCVPISNHLYFYWYRQILGQKVEFLVSFYNNEISEKSEIFDDQFSVERPDGSNFTLKIRSTKLEDSAMYFCASTLGTSSNEQFFGPGTRLTVL.

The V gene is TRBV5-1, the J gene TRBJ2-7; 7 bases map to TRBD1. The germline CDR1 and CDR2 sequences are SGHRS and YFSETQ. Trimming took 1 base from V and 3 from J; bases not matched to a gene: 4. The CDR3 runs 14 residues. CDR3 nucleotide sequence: TGCGCCAGCAGCTTGAGGGGGCGAAACTACGAGCAGTACTTC. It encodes CASSLRGRNYEQYF.

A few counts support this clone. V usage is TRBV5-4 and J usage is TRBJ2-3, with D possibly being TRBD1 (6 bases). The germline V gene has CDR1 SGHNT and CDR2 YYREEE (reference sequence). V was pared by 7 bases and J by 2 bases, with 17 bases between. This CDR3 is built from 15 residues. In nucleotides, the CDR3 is TGTGCCAGCGCAATAACAGGGTGGGCCACAGATACGCAGTATTTT. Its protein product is CASAITGWATDTQYF.

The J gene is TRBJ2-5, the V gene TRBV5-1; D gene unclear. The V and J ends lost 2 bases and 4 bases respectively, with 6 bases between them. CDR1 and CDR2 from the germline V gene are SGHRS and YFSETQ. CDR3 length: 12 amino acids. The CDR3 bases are TGCGCCAGCAGCTTTGAGCGAGAGACCCAGTACTTC. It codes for CASSFERETQYF.

CDR3 amino acids: CASSYDGQGNYGYTF. In DNA, the CDR3 is TGTGCCAGCAGTTACGACGGACAGGGGAACTATGGCTACACCTTC. The rearrangement uses TRBV6-5 and TRBJ1-2; 9 nucleotides line up with TRBD1. CDR1 MNHEY and CDR2 SVGAGI come from the germline V gene. CDR3 length: 15 residues. Trimming took 2 bases from V and 2 from J; bases not matched to a gene: 3.